This T cell receptor (beta chain) was identified in a study of cytomegalovirus exposure and HLA in healthy donors. Study findings and constraints: The authors enumerated over 150 TCR beta chains as linked to cytomegalovirus.

Concerning this clone itself: Its antigen is undetermined.

The primer mix had 60 Vbeta and 13 Jbeta primers. In the original workflow: In a later analysis, some 80 million unique TCR beta chains included roughly 11 million shared by two or more donors. Clones were sequenced by immunoSEQ multiplex PCR, and TCRdb holds only the in-frame ones, with some missing. The V and J calls and the clone size are those of that table, but D and trimming were determined from the DNA. The sample consists of around 130,000 clones, more than 55% of them appearing once. Unmatched junction bases numbered 5, after V lost 2 bases and J lost 9 bases. The CDR3 extends over 14 amino acids. The germline CDR1 and CDR2 sequences are MNHEY and SVGAGI.

The chain uses TRBV6-5 and TRBJ2-1; 9 nucleotides match TRBD1. The receptor's source is a woman aged 60 to 75 in good health and CMV-seronegative. Specimen: PBMCs. The CDR3 bases are TGTGCCAGCAGTTACGCACAGGGGGCTGGTGAGCAGTTCTTC. It translates to CASSYAQGAGEQFF.